The sequence of this TCR beta chain was determined in a study of T cell responses to AZD1222 COVID-19 vaccine. Overall study findings and caveats: Females made up more of the donors, who were largely white British, and clonal diversity may have come out too low.

Produced via immunoSEQ multiplex PCR; TCRdb's table is partial and in-frame only. The profile shows roughly 180,000 clones, approximately 89% of them singletons. Worth noting for this clone: Its antigen is still unknown.

Germline V gene lookup returns CDR1 MNHEY and CDR2 SVGAGI. This CDR3 is built from 15 residues. Germline trimming cut 6 bases from V and 0 bases from J; bases unmatched to any gene: 7. Sequenced material: peripheral blood, taken 28 days after the second AZD1222 dose. The TCR was taken from an adult who received the AZD1222 COVID-19 vaccine. The rearrangement joins TRBV6-5 to TRBJ1-2; 7 bases match TRBD1. The CDR3 is CASSQDRASNYGYTF. CDR3 nucleotide sequence: TGTGCCAGCAGCCAAGACAGGGCTTCTAACTATGGCTACACCTTC.